A single sample is the source of the 26 T cell receptor beta chains below, sequenced in a study of T cells in Graves' hyperthyroidism and ophthalmopathy. Amplification targeted TCR beta CDR3 regions from RNA transcripts. During a first-round RT-PCR of the TCR CDR3, the HTBI primer set was used. TCRdb analysed the multiplex PCR reads with MiXCR anew, one entry per CDR3 protein. The table records 750,000 to 950,000 distinct CDR3 sequences, more than 30% of them present only once. Sequenced sample: blood. Receptors originate from a man aged 18 to 35 with Graves' hyperthyroidism.

A single count supports this clonotype. Its ends do not fully match the called genes, so a read error is possible. The genes are TRBV25-1 and TRBJ2-7; either TRBD1 or TRBD2 may supply D (5 bases each). In germline, CDR1 is MGHDK, CDR2 SYGVNS. The CDR3 runs 13 residues. CDR3 nucleotide sequence: TGCAGTGCATGGGACCGCCTCACCTACGAGCAGTACTTC. Translating gives CSAWDRLTYEQYF.

This clonotype was seen a handful of times. V is TRBV4-1 and J is TRBJ2-7; 7 bases map to TRBD1. Trimming removed 1 base from V and 9 bases from J; junction bases left unmatched: 9. The V gene's germline CDR1 is MGHRA and CDR2 YSYEKL. The CDR3 is 14 amino acids. DNA of the CDR3: TGCGCCAGCAGCCAAGGGGACGGACAGGCCGGGCAGTACTTC. Protein product: CASSQGDGQAGQYF.

There are a few counts of this clonotype. V is TRBV7-6 and J is TRBJ2-2; 9 bases match TRBD2. The CDR3 extends over 17 amino acids. Losses at the gene ends were 2 bases for V and 4 bases for J; bases not matched to a gene: 8. The V gene's germline CDR1 is SGHVS and CDR2 FNYEAQ. CDR3: CASSLRWREGRTGELFF. CDR3 in DNA: TGTGCCAGCAGCTTACGTTGGCGGGAGGGCCGCACCGGGGAGCTGTTTTTT.

This clonotype was detected many times. The chain uses TRBV20-1 and TRBJ2-5, with D hard to call. Deletions cut 5 bases from V and 4 bases from J, with 11 bases between. The CDR3 is 12 amino acids. The germline V gene encodes CDR1 DFQATT and CDR2 SNEGSKA (reference sequence). In DNA, the CDR3 is TGCAGTGCTGCCCTGTTGAGAGAGACCCAGTACTTC. Translation gives CSAALLRETQYF.

At least ten counts were recorded for this clonotype. V gene TRBV7-9 combines with J gene TRBJ1-1; TRBD1 matches 10 bases. CDR1 is SEHNR, CDR2 FQNEAQ, per germline (reference sequence). Unmatched junction bases numbered 6, after V lost 5 bases and J lost 0 bases. The CDR3 sequence is 16 residues long. DNA of the CDR3: TGTGCCAGCAGCGCCTCGGGACAGGGGATGAACACTGAAGCTTTCTTT. It yields the protein CASSASGQGMNTEAFF.

The V call is TRBV7-2, the J call TRBJ1-5; 7 bases fit TRBD1. With V trimmed by 5 bases and J by 4 bases, 8 bases remained unmatched. Germline assignment: CDR1 SGHTA and CDR2 FQGNSA. The CDR3 has 15 amino acids. The CDR3 nucleotides read TGTGCCAGCAGCCCTCAGGGGGGCCCGAATCAGCCCCAGCATTTT. It is translated as CASSPQGGPNQPQHF.

This chain connects TRBV6-6 to TRBJ2-7, with D maybe TRBD1 (6 bases). Germline V gene data show CDR1 as MNHNY and CDR2 as SVGAGI (reference sequence). The V gene lost 2 bases and the J gene lost 2 bases, with 10 bases spanning the gap. The CDR3 covers 14 residues. DNA of the CDR3: TGTGCCAGCAGTTACGCGGACAGACCCTACGAGCAGTACTTC. It encodes CASSYADRPYEQYF.

This clonotype came up many times. This chain links TRBV29-1 with TRBJ1-2, with TRBD1 as a possible D gene (5 bases). The length of the CDR3 is 16 residues. Germline lookup yields CDR1 SQVTM and CDR2 ANQGSEA. Trimming cost V 3 bases and J 4 bases, with 21 bases left between them. The CDR3 loop reads CSVDSGWPEYSYGYTF. The CDR3 coding sequence is TGCAGCGTTGATTCAGGGTGGCCGGAGTATTCCTATGGCTACACCTTC.

In its sample, this clonotype was seen a few times. The chain combines TRBV6-1 with TRBJ1-1, with D perhaps TRBD1 (6 bases). This CDR3 has 15 amino acids. The V and J ends lost 2 bases and 2 bases respectively, with 12 bases between them. Germline values: CDR1 MNHNS, CDR2 SASEGT. Here the CDR3 reads CASSEPGHANTEAFF. CDR3 in DNA: TGTGCCAGCAGTGAACCGGGACACGCAAACACTGAAGCTTTCTTT.

CDR3: CASSSGTGTRYTF. In nucleotides, the CDR3 is TGTGCCAGCAGCTCGGGGACAGGGACCCGCTACACCTTC. This chain uses TRBV7-8 with TRBJ1-2; 9 bases match TRBD1. V shed 4 bases and J 9 bases; nucleotides not matched to a gene: 6. The CDR3 runs 13 residues. In germline, CDR1 is SGHVS, CDR2 FQNEAQ.

This clonotype was recorded at least ten times. CDR3 DNA sequence: TGTGCCAGCAGCTTTGGACAGGAACCTAATGAAAAACTGTTTTTT. This sequence encodes CASSFGQEPNEKLFF. The genes are TRBV7-9 and TRBJ1-4; TRBD1 aligns across 7 bases. This CDR3 contains 15 residues. The V and J ends lost 3 bases and 3 bases, in that order; junction bases with no gene match: 4. CDR1 is SEHNR and CDR2 is FQNEAQ in the germline V gene (reference sequence).

This clonotype was seen a handful of times. The rearrangement uses TRBV6-5 and TRBJ1-5, with 8 positions matching TRBD1. Trimming cost V 0 bases and J 6 bases; bases outside gene matches: 4. The CDR3 totals 15 residues. Germline V lookup: CDR1 MNHEY, CDR2 SVGAGI. The CDR3 loop reads CASSYSTGVGQPQHF. The DNA for the CDR3 is TGTGCCAGCAGTTACTCGACAGGGGTCGGTCAGCCCCAGCATTTT.

This clonotype has a handful of counts. The rearrangement links TRBV7-9 to TRBJ2-5; 10 bases line up with TRBD2. The CDR3 covers 16 residues. CDR1 is SEHNR, CDR2 FQNEAQ, per germline (reference sequence). V lost 5 bases to trimming and J lost 1 base; unmatched junction nucleotides: 7. In DNA form, the CDR3 reads TGTGCCAGCAGCGACGGACTAGCGGAGACCCAAGAGACCCAGTACTTC. It yields the protein CASSDGLAETQETQYF. The full variable domain, with the rest looked up from reference TRBV7-9 and TRBJ2-5, is DTGVSQNPRHKITKRGQNVTFRCDPISEHNRLYWYRQTLGQGPEFLTYFQNEAQLEKSRLLSDRFSAERPKGSFSTLEIQRTEQGDSAMYLCASSDGLAETQETQYFGPGTRLLVL.

This clonotype was seen a few times. This chain links TRBV20-1 with TRBJ1-5; tentatively, D is TRBD1 (6 bases). The V gene's germline CDR1 is DFQATT and CDR2 SNEGSKA (reference sequence). Trimming stripped 0 bases from V and 7 bases from J, with 13 bases between. The CDR3 runs 14 residues. In nucleotides, the CDR3 is TGCAGTGCTAGAGATCCGGGGGCTAGGCAGCCCCAGCATTTT. It codes for CSARDPGARQPQHF.

Note on this clonotype: Here the CDR3 omits its conserved ending phenylalanine or tryptophan, so a read error is the likely source. The DNA is omitted, as the CDR3 cannot be located on it reliably, and the CDR3 follows TCRdb's listing. The chain carries TRBV18 and TRBJ2-7; no check of the table's D call, TRBD2, against the DNA was made. The length of the CDR3 is 9 amino acids, counting both ends. Germline V CDR1 and CDR2: KGHSH, LQKENI. The CDR3 protein is CASSLSLGG.

The J gene is TRBJ1-5, the V gene TRBV4-1; D gene unclear. The V end was cut by 0 bases, the J end by 7 bases, with 10 bases between. The CDR3 sequence is 14 residues long. Germline V gene lookup returns CDR1 MGHRA and CDR2 YSYEKL. The CDR3 region is CASSQEWSEQPQHF. The CDR3 DNA follows: TGCGCCAGCAGCCAAGAATGGTCCGAGCAGCCCCAGCATTTT.

The gene calls are TRBV12-3 or TRBV12-4 and TRBJ1-5; TRBD1 aligns across 7 bases. This CDR3 has 14 residues. V was pared by 7 bases and J by 7 bases, with 10 bases of the junction left unmatched. CDR3 nucleotides: TGTGCCAGCACTTTCTCCGACAGGGCGCAGCCCCAGCATTTT. It codes for CASTFSDRAQPQHF.

This clonotype was observed a handful of times. The V and J genes are TRBV9 and TRBJ2-7, with D tentatively TRBD1 or TRBD2 (7 bases each). The CDR3 extends over 12 amino acids. Germline V gene sequence: CDR1 SGDLS, CDR2 YYNGEE. Trimming left V 3 bases short and J 13 bases short, with 17 bases between. The CDR3 region is CASSAGGDRVYF. CDR3 in DNA: TGTGCCAGCAGCGCGGGAGGAGACAGGGTATACTTC.

This clonotype was seen at least ten times. This sequence joins TRBV2 and TRBJ1-1; D is unclear. This CDR3 is 11 amino acids long. The V end lost 11 bases, the J end lost 3 bases, and 10 bases lay between the germline ends. Germline V gene data show CDR1 as SNHLY and CDR2 as FYNNEI. CDR3 nucleotides: TGTGCCCGCGCGGTGGACACTGAAGCTTTCTTT. It is translated as CARAVDTEAFF.

CDR3 DNA sequence: TGCAGCGTAGACGCCAGGGGTAGGGGCTACGAGCAGTACTTC. This gives the protein CSVDARGRGYEQYF. The V and J genes are TRBV29-1 and TRBJ2-7, with D maybe TRBD1 (6 bases). The CDR3 loop spans 14 amino acids. With 6 bases removed from V and 3 bases from J, the gap between germline ends came to 18 bases. Germline values: CDR1 SQVTM, CDR2 ANQGSEA.

This clonotype was detected ten times or more. This rearrangement joins TRBV4-1 to TRBJ2-7; 7 bases are shared with TRBD1. This CDR3 comprises 14 residues. Germline trimming cut 4 bases from V and 4 bases from J; bases unmatched to any gene: 7. Per germline, CDR1 MGHRA and CDR2 YSYEKL. The CDR3 sequence: CASSRAGTEYEQYF. CDR3 nucleotides: TGCGCCAGCAGCCGGGCCGGGACAGAGTACGAGCAGTACTTC.

This clonotype has a handful of counts. The rearrangement joins TRBV7-2 to TRBJ2-7; no reliable D call. CDR3 length: 14 amino acids. V gave up 5 bases and J gave up 5 bases, with 16 bases separating them. Germline CDR1 is SGHTA and CDR2 is FQGNSA. The CDR3 is CASSADPPWDEQYF. In nucleotides, the CDR3 is TGTGCCAGCAGCGCGGACCCCCCATGGGACGAGCAGTACTTC.

Ten or more counts support this clonotype. The chain links TRBV6-4 to TRBJ1-5; perhaps TRBD1 as D (6 bases). The CDR3 extends over 13 amino acids. Germline V gives CDR1 MRHNA, CDR2 SNTAGT. V lost 3 bases, J lost 6 bases, and 9 bases lay in between. CDR3 residues: CASSEGASQPQHF. The CDR3 DNA reads as TGTGCCAGCAGTGAGGGGGCCAGTCAGCCCCAGCATTTT.

Only one count was recorded for this clonotype. This rearrangement joins TRBV5-1 to TRBJ2-7; 7 bases are shared with TRBD2. Germline V gives CDR1 SGHRS, CDR2 YFSETQ. The CDR3 has 14 residues. The junction had 5 bases not matched to a gene; V was cut back by 2 bases and J by 3 bases. In DNA form, the CDR3 reads TGCGCCAGCAGCTTTGGCGGGAGAGGCTACGAGCAGTACTTC. This translates into CASSFGGRGYEQYF.

The gene calls are TRBV7-2 and TRBJ1-6; unclear D gene. V dropped 3 bases and J dropped 8 bases, with 11 bases sitting between them. The germline V gene encodes CDR1 SGHTA and CDR2 FQGNSA. There are 14 residues in the CDR3. CDR3 in amino acids: CASSLQAFDSPLHF. The CDR3 nucleotides are TGTGCCAGCAGCTTGCAGGCCTTCGATTCACCCCTCCACTTT.

This clonotype was seen a few times. The chain employs TRBV2 and TRBJ2-5; 9 nucleotides match TRBD2. The CDR3 is 15 amino acids. With 4 bases clipped from V and 5 bases from J, the junction kept 8 bases outside the gene matches. The germline CDR1 and CDR2 sequences are SNHLY and FYNNEI. The CDR3 sequence: CASSGGGGARETQYF. The CDR3 region has the DNA TGTGCCAGCAGTGGAGGCGGGGGGGCGAGGGAGACCCAGTACTTC. Full variable domain (missing parts from reference TRBV2 and TRBJ2-5): EPEVTQTPSHQVTQMGQEVILRCVPISNHLYFYWYRQILGQKVEFLVSFYNNEISEKSEIFDDQFSVERPDGSNFTLKIRSTKLEDSAMYFCASSGGGGARETQYFGPGTRLLVL.